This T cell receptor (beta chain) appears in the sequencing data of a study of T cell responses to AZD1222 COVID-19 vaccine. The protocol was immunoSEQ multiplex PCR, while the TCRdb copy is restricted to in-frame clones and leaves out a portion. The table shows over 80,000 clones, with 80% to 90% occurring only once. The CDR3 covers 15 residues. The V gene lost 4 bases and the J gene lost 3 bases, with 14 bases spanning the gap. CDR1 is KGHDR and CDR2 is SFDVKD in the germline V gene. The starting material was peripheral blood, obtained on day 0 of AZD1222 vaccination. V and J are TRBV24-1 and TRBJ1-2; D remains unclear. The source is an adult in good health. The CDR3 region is CATSDGSEAYYGYTF. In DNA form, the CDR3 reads TGTGCCACCAGTGACGGGTCGGAGGCCTACTATGGCTACACCTTC.